A single sample gave rise to the 26 T cell receptor beta chains below, sequenced in a study of Graves' ophthalmopathy and Graves' hyperthyroidism. The TCR beta CDR3 regions underwent amplification from RNA transcripts. HTBI-primed first-round RT-PCR preceded second-round multiplex PCR. Via MiXCR, TCRdb re-called the multiplex PCR reads, giving one row per CDR3 protein. The data contain approximately 160,000 distinct CDR3 sequences, about 40% of them singletons. The source material was peripheral blood. Receptors originate from a woman aged 40 to 49 with Graves' ophthalmopathy.

The V and J genes are TRBV4-3 and TRBJ1-2, with a tentative D call TRBD1 (5 bases). Germline CDR1 reads LGHNA; CDR2 reads YSLEER. Trimming took 3 bases from V and 3 from J, leaving 17 bases between them. The CDR3 spans 16 residues. The CDR3 sequence: CASSHLSSAGHYGYTF. In DNA form, the CDR3 reads TGCGCCAGCAGCCATCTCTCGTCTGCGGGGCACTATGGCTACACCTTC.

The chain is built from TRBV29-1 and TRBJ2-5, with 8 bases matching TRBD1. The CDR3 extends over 13 amino acids. After removal of 4 bases from V and 5 bases from J, the junction contained 6 bases not matched to a gene. Looked up from germline, CDR1 is SQVTM and CDR2 is ANQGSEA. The CDR3 reads CSVAPGGGETQYF. In DNA, the CDR3 is TGCAGCGTTGCTCCAGGGGGCGGGGAGACCCAGTACTTC. The entire variable domain, with the rest obtained from reference TRBV29-1 and TRBJ2-5, is as follows: SAVISQKPSRDICQRGTSLTIQCQVDSQVTMMFWYRQQPGQSLTLIATANQGSEATYESGFVIDKFPISRPNLTFSTLTVSNMSPEDSSIYLCSVAPGGGETQYFGPGTRLLVL.

The V and J genes are TRBV6-2 or TRBV6-3 and TRBJ2-5; no clear D. The germline V gene has CDR1 MNHEY and CDR2 SVGEGT. The CDR3 contains 15 residues. Trimming left V 2 bases short and J 7 bases short, with 17 bases between. The CDR3 is CASSYLPFSTGTQYF. The CDR3 DNA sequence: TGTGCCAGCAGTTACCTCCCCTTTTCAACGGGGACCCAGTACTTC.

This clonotype was recorded at least ten times. The chain links TRBV5-4 to TRBJ1-4, with D unclear. V was shortened by 3 bases and J by 0 bases, with 12 bases between the two germline ends. This CDR3 has 16 amino acids. Germline CDR1 SGHNT, CDR2 YYREEE (reference sequence). CDR3 protein: CASSSGTGTTNEKLFF. CDR3 nucleotides: TGTGCCAGCAGCTCCGGTACGGGAACAACTAATGAAAAACTGTTTTTT.

This clonotype appeared many times. The chain couples TRBV29-1 to TRBJ1-1; 9 bases match TRBD1. The CDR3 extends over 15 amino acids. V shed 5 bases and J 0 bases; nucleotides not matched to a gene: 7. CDR1 is SQVTM, CDR2 ANQGSEA, per germline. The CDR3 DNA reads TGCAGCGTTTTAGGACAGGGGACGATGAACACTGAAGCTTTCTTT. This codes for CSVLGQGTMNTEAFF.

There are many counts of this clonotype. The chain couples TRBV6-5 to TRBJ1-1; D uncertain. Trimming shortened V by 7 bases and J by 4 bases, and 16 bases separated the two germline ends. Looked up from germline, CDR1 is MNHEY and CDR2 is SVGAGI. The CDR3 contains 14 residues. The CDR3 coding sequence is TGTGCCAGCATAAGGCTAGATTGGAGCACTGAAGCTTTCTTT. Translated: CASIRLDWSTEAFF.

The sample holds many counts of this clonotype. The chain recombines TRBV12-3 or TRBV12-4 with TRBJ1-2; a possible D gene is TRBD1 (5 bases). The V end lost 1 base, the J end lost 0 bases, and 9 bases lay between the germline ends. CDR3 size: 15 residues. CDR3 region: CASSLGGRANYGYTF. The CDR3 nucleotides are TGTGCCAGCAGTTTAGGGGGCAGGGCTAACTATGGCTACACCTTC.

The chain carries TRBV24-1 and TRBJ2-5; 7 bases match TRBD1. With 4 bases clipped from V and 5 bases from J, the junction kept 12 bases outside the gene matches. From germline, CDR1 is KGHDR and CDR2 SFDVKD. This CDR3 has 16 amino acids. The CDR3 is CATSETLTGLGETQYF. CDR3 bases: TGTGCCACCAGTGAAACCCTGACAGGGCTTGGGGAGACCCAGTACTTC.

The rearrangement uses TRBV6-1 and TRBJ2-2, with D perhaps matching TRBD1 or TRBD2 (5 bases each). The CDR3 is made up of 15 amino acids. Looked up from germline, CDR1 is MNHNS and CDR2 is SASEGT. The ends were cut back, 7 bases at V and 1 base at J, with 13 bases in the middle. CDR3 coding DNA: TGTGCCAGCATATCCGGGGCATTGAACACCGGGGAGCTGTTTTTT. This encodes CASISGALNTGELFF.

This clonotype was observed at least ten times. This chain joins TRBV20-1 and TRBJ1-2, with D perhaps matching TRBD1 (5 bases). This CDR3 has 17 amino acids. The V gene's germline CDR1 is DFQATT and CDR2 SNEGSKA (reference sequence). The V gene lost 6 bases and the J gene lost 0 bases, with 23 bases spanning the gap. The DNA of the CDR3 is TGCAGTGCGAAAACAAATCGCAGGGTCACCACTAACTATGGCTACACCTTC. Its translation is CSAKTNRRVTTNYGYTF.

The chain has TRBV11-3 and TRBJ1-1, with D possibly TRBD1 on 6 matching bases. The V end lost 1 base, the J end lost 7 bases, and 10 bases lay between the germline ends. This CDR3 is 13 amino acids long. Germline values: CDR1 SGHNT, CDR2 YENEEA. The CDR3 here is CASSLATGNEAFF. For the CDR3, the DNA is TGTGCCAGCAGCTTAGCAACAGGGAATGAAGCTTTCTTT.

This clonotype has ten or more counts. The V gene is TRBV28, the J gene TRBJ1-1, with TRBD1 as a possible D gene (6 bases). Trimming cost V 7 bases and J 1 base, with 22 bases left between them. CDR1 is MDHEN and CDR2 is SYDVKM in the germline V gene. This CDR3 has 17 residues. CDR3 coding DNA: TGTGCCAGCACGGTGGAGTCGTCAGGGGCGTGGAACACTGAAGCTTTCTTT. Translation: CASTVESSGAWNTEAFF.

This clonotype was recorded many times. As DNA, the CDR3 is TGTGCCAGCAGTACCCCAGGGGGCCCACCCGATGTGGCTTTCTTT. Translated: CASSTPGGPPDVAFF. V gene TRBV12-3 or TRBV12-4 combines with J gene TRBJ1-1; TRBD1 matches 8 bases. This CDR3 region has 15 residues. After removal of 5 bases from V and 11 bases from J, the junction contained 16 bases not matched to a gene.

This clonotype has ten or more counts. This chain connects TRBV6-5 to TRBJ2-7, with D perhaps TRBD1 or TRBD2 (5 bases each). The CDR3 is made up of 14 amino acids. CDR1 and CDR2 (germline): MNHEY, SVGAGI. Trimming took 4 bases from V and 2 from J, leaving 12 bases between them. CDR3 sequence: CASSLYGAPYEQYF. CDR3 coding DNA: TGTGCCAGCAGTTTATACGGGGCCCCCTACGAGCAGTACTTC.

This clonotype was observed at least ten times. V usage is TRBV7-9 and J usage is TRBJ2-7; 9 bases fit TRBD1. This CDR3 is built from 14 residues. V lost 5 bases and J lost 4; bases outside the gene matches: 6. Germline V lookup: CDR1 SEHNR, CDR2 FQNEAQ (reference sequence). CDR3 region: CASSHGQGIYEQYF. The CDR3, as DNA: TGTGCCAGCAGCCATGGACAGGGGATTTACGAGCAGTACTTC. Filled out from reference TRBV7-9 and TRBJ2-7, the complete variable domain reads DTGVSQNPRHKITKRGQNVTFRCDPISEHNRLYWYRQTLGQGPEFLTYFQNEAQLEKSRLLSDRFSAERPKGSFSTLEIQRTEQGDSAMYLCASSHGQGIYEQYFGPGTRLTVT.

Many counts were recorded for this clonotype. The chain is built from TRBV30 and TRBJ1-2; possible D gene TRBD1, 5 bases. The CDR3 runs to 15 residues. V was trimmed by 0 bases and J by 3 bases, leaving 14 bases between them. Germline loops: CDR1 GTSNPN, CDR2 SVGIG (reference sequence). In DNA form, the CDR3 reads TGTGCCTGGAGTGTTTCTGGGGCGGGCTACTATGGCTACACCTTC. It translates to CAWSVSGAGYYGYTF.

This clonotype was recorded many times. J is TRBJ2-7 and V is TRBV20-1; the D call may be TRBD1 or TRBD2 (5 bases each). V lost 7 bases and J lost 7, with 20 bases in between. This CDR3 has 13 amino acids. Germline lookup yields CDR1 DFQATT and CDR2 SNEGSKA (reference sequence). The CDR3, as DNA: TGCAGTGGCCTGACAGACTCTACGGGAGAGCAGTACTTC. Its protein is CSGLTDSTGEQYF.

This clonotype turned up a few times. CDR3 nucleotides: TGTGCCAGCAGTTTCGTATCCATCTACGAGCAGTACTTC. Translating gives CASSFVSIYEQYF. The V call is TRBV12-3 or TRBV12-4, the J call TRBJ2-7; D not resolved. This CDR3 comprises 13 residues. Trimming removed 3 bases from V and 3 bases from J, with 9 bases in between.

The chain combines TRBV6-1 with TRBJ2-7; 8 nucleotides agree with TRBD1. Germline CDR1 MNHNS, CDR2 SASEGT. Trimming at V came to 8 bases and at J to 4 bases, leaving 13 bases not matched to a gene. The CDR3 has 15 amino acids. The CDR3 bases are TGTGCCAGCGGACAGGGTCAGGGAGAAACTTACGAGCAGTACTTC. As protein: CASGQGQGETYEQYF.

This clonotype was picked up many times. The V call is TRBV6-2 or TRBV6-3, the J call TRBJ2-2; D is unclear. The V end lost 2 bases, the J end lost 4 bases, and 8 bases lay between the germline ends. This CDR3 contains 14 residues. Germline CDR1 and CDR2: MNHEY and SVGEGT. The CDR3 nucleotides read TGTGCCAGCAGTTACGGACCCTCCACCGGGGAGCTGTTTTTT. This encodes CASSYGPSTGELFF.

This clonotype was seen repeatedly, ten times or more. The chain has TRBV6-2 or TRBV6-3 and TRBJ1-2, with a weak D call TRBD1 (6 bases). This CDR3 has 13 residues. Germline CDR1 is MNHEY and CDR2 is SVGEGT. Trimming removed 11 bases from V and 2 bases from J, with 15 bases in between. Here the CDR3 DNA reads TGTGCCGGTTCTTCAACAGGGAACTATGGCTACACCTTC. It yields the protein CAGSSTGNYGYTF.

The chain links TRBV7-2 to TRBJ2-5; D might be TRBD1 or TRBD2, each matching 5 bases. Germline V CDR1 and CDR2: SGHTA, FQGNSA. Trimming pared 2 bases from V and 7 bases from J, leaving 14 bases between. The CDR3 has 14 residues. CDR3 DNA: TGTGCCAGCAGCTTACGCCCGGGGCTTGGGACCCAGTACTTC. Protein sequence: CASSLRPGLGTQYF.

Many counts were recorded for this clonotype. J is TRBJ2-7 and V is TRBV6-2 or TRBV6-3, with a tentative D call TRBD1 (6 bases). The CDR3 is 13 amino acids. The V gene lost 0 bases and the J gene lost 6 bases, with 9 bases spanning the gap. Germline V gene lookup returns CDR1 MNHEY and CDR2 SVGEGT. In DNA, the CDR3 is TGTGCCAGCAGTTACTCGGGGGCCTCCGAGCAGTACTTC. Its protein is CASSYSGASEQYF.

This clonotype was seen ten or more times. The chain recombines TRBV5-1 with TRBJ1-1; weak D call: TRBD1 (5 bases). CDR3 length: 13 residues. Germline V gene data show CDR1 as SGHRS and CDR2 as YFSETQ. Trimming removed 5 bases at V and 3 bases at J, with 11 bases between. This chain's CDR3 is CASSTGGHTEAFF. DNA for the CDR3: TGCGCCAGCAGTACAGGAGGGCACACTGAAGCTTTCTTT.

This chain links TRBV7-2 with TRBJ1-1; TRBD1 might be the D (5 bases). This CDR3 is 14 amino acids long. The V gene lost 2 bases and the J gene lost 5 bases, with 12 bases spanning the gap. The germline V gene has CDR1 SGHTA and CDR2 FQGNSA. Here the CDR3 DNA reads TGTGCCAGCAGCTTAATGCAGGGTTTTACTGAAGCTTTCTTT. Its protein product is CASSLMQGFTEAFF.

The chain has TRBV6-2 or TRBV6-3 and TRBJ2-7; 8 bases match TRBD2. The V gene's germline CDR1 is MNHEY and CDR2 SVGEGT. CDR3 length: 15 amino acids. Unmatched junction bases numbered 11, after V lost 6 bases and J lost 4 bases. CDR3 residues: CASRTLSGSFYEQYF. For the CDR3, the DNA is TGTGCCAGCAGGACGTTAAGCGGGAGTTTTTACGAGCAGTACTTC.